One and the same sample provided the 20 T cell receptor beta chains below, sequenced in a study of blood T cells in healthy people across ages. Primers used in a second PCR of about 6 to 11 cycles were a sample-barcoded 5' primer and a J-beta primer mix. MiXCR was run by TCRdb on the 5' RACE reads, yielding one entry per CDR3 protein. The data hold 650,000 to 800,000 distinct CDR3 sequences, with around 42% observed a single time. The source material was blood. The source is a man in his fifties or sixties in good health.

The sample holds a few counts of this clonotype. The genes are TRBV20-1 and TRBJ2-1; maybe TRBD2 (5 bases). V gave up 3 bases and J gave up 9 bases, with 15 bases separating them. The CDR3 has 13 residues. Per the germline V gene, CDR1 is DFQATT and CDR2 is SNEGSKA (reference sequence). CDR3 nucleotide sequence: TGCAGTGCTAGTAGCGTTCGCTACCGTGAGCAGTTCTTC. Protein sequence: CSASSVRYREQFF.

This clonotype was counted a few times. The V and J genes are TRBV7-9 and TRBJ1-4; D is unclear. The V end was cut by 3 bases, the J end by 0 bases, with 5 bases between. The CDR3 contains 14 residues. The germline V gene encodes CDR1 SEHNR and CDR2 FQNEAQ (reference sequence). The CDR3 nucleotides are TGTGCCAGCAGCTTTTACTCAACTAATGAAAAACTGTTTTTT. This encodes CASSFYSTNEKLFF.

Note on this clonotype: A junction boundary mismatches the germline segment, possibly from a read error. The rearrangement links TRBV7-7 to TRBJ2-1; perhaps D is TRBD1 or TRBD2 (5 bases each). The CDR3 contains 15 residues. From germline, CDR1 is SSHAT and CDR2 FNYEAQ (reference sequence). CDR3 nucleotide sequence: TGTGCTAGCAGCCCCCGGGACGGAGTATCCAATGAGCAGTTCTTC. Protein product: CASSPRDGVSNEQFF. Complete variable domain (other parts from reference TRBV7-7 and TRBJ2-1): GAGVSQSPRYKVTKRGQDVTLRCDPISSHATLYWYQQALGQGPEFLTYFNYEAQPDKSGLPSDRFSAERPEGSISTLTIQRTEQRDSAMYRCASSPRDGVSNEQFFGPGTRLTVL.

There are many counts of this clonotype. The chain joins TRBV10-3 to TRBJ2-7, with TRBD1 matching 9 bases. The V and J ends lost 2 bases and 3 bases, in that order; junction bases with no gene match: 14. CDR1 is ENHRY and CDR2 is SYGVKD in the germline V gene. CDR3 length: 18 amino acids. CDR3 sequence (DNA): TGTGCCATCAGTGAGCGGGGACAGGGCAGAGTGGGAATCTACGAGCAGTACTTC. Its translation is CAISERGQGRVGIYEQYF.

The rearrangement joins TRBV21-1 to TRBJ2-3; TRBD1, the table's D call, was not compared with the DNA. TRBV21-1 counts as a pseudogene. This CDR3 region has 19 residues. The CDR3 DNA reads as TGTGCCAGCAGCAAATGCGGGGGAGCGGGGGGCGGTAGCACAGATACGCAGTATTTT. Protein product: CASSKCGGAGGGSTDTQYF.

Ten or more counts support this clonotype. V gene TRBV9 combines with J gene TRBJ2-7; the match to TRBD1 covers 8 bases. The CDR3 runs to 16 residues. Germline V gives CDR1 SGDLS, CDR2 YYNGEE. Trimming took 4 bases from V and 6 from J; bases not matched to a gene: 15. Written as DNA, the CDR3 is TGTGCCAGCAGCCCAGGGTCAGGGGGCGCTTTATCCGAGCAGTACTTC. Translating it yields CASSPGSGGALSEQYF.

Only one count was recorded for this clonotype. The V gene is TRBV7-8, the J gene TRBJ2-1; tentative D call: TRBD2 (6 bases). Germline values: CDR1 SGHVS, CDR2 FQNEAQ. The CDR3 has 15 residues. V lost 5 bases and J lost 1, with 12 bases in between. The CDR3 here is CASSPRDWSYNEQFF. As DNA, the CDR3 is TGTGCCAGCAGCCCCCGGGACTGGTCCTACAATGAGCAGTTCTTC.

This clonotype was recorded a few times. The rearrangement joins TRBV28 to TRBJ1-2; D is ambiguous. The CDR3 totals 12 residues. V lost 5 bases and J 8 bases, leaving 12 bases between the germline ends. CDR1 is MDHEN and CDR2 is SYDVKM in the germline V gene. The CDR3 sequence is CASSTGPLGYTF. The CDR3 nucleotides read TGTGCCAGCAGTACCGGACCCTTAGGCTACACCTTC.

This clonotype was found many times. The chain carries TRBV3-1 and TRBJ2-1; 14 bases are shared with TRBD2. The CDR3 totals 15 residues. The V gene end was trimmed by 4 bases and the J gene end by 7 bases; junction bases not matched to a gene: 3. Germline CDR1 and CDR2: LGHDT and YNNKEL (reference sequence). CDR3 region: CASSRRTSGGNEQFF. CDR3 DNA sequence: TGTGCCAGCAGCCGCCGGACTAGCGGGGGGAATGAGCAGTTCTTC.

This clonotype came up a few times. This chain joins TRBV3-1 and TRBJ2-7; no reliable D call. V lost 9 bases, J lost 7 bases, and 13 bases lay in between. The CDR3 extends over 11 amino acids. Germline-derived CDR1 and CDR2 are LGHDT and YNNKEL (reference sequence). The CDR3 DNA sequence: TGTGCCAGTAGGAGTCTGGGAGAGCAGTACTTC. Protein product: CASRSLGEQYF.

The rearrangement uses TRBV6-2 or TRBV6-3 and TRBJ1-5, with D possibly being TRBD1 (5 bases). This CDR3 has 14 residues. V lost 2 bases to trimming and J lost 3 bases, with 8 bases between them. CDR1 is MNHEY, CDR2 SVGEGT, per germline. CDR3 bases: TGTGCCAGCAGTTACCAACAGGCCAATCAGCCCCAGCATTTT. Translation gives CASSYQQANQPQHF.

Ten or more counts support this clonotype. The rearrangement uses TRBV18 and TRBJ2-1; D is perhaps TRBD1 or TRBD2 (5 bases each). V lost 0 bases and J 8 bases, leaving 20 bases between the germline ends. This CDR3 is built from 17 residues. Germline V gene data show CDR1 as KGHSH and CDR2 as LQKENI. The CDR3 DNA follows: TGTGCCAGCTCACCACCGTCGAGGGGACGTGGGGTTGATGAGCAGTTCTTC. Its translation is CASSPPSRGRGVDEQFF.

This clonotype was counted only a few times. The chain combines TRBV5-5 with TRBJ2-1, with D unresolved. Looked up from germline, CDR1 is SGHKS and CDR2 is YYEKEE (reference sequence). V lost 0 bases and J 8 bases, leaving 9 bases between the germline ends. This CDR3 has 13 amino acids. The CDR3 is CASSLGLFHEQFF. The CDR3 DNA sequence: TGTGCCAGCAGCTTGGGGCTATTCCATGAGCAGTTCTTC.

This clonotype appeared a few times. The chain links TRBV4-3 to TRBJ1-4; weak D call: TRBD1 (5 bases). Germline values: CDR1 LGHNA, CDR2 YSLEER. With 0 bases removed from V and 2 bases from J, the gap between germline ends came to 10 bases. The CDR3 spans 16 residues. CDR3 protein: CASSQDHGATNEKLFF. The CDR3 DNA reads TGCGCCAGCAGCCAAGATCACGGGGCTACTAATGAAAAACTGTTTTTT.

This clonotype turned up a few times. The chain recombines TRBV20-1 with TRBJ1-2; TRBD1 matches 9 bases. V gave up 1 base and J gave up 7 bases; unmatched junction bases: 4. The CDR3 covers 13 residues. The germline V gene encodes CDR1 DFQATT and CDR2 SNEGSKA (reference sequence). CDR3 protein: CSARVQGAGGYTF. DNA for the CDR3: TGCAGTGCTAGAGTACAGGGGGCGGGTGGCTACACCTTC.

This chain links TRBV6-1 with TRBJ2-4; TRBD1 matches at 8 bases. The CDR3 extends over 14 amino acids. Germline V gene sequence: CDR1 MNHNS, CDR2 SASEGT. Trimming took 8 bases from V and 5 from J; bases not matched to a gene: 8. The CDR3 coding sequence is TGTGCCAGCGGGAACAGGGGGTCCCAAAACATTCAGTACTTC. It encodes CASGNRGSQNIQYF.

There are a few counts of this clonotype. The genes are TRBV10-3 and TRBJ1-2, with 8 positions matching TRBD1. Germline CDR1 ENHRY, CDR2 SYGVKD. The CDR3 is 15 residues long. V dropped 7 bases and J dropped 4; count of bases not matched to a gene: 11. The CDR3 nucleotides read TGTGCCATCACCTCCCTTGGACAGGGACTCTATGGCTACACCTTC. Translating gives CAITSLGQGLYGYTF.

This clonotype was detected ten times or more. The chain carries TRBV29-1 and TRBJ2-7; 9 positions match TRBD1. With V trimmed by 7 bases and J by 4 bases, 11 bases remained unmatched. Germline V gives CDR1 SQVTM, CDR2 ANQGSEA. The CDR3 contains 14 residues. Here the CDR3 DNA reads TGCAGCGGGATCCCGGGACAGGGAATTTACGAGCAGTACTTC. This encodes CSGIPGQGIYEQYF.

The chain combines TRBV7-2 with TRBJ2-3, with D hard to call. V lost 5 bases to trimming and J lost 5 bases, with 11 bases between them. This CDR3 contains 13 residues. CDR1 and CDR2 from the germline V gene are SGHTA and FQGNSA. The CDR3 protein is CASSPAVEDTQYF. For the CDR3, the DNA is TGTGCCAGCAGCCCCGCCGTGGAAGATACGCAGTATTTT.

The CDR3 protein is CASSLVRAGLGGEQYF. CDR3 sequence (DNA): TGTGCCAGCAGCTTAGTCAGGGCAGGTCTTGGTGGCGAGCAGTACTTC. This chain joins TRBV11-2 and TRBJ2-4, with D possibly being TRBD1 (5 bases). The J call may be mistaken, given a closer DNA end match to TRBJ2-7. This CDR3 spans 16 amino acids. Looked up from germline, CDR1 is SGHAT and CDR2 is FQNNGV.